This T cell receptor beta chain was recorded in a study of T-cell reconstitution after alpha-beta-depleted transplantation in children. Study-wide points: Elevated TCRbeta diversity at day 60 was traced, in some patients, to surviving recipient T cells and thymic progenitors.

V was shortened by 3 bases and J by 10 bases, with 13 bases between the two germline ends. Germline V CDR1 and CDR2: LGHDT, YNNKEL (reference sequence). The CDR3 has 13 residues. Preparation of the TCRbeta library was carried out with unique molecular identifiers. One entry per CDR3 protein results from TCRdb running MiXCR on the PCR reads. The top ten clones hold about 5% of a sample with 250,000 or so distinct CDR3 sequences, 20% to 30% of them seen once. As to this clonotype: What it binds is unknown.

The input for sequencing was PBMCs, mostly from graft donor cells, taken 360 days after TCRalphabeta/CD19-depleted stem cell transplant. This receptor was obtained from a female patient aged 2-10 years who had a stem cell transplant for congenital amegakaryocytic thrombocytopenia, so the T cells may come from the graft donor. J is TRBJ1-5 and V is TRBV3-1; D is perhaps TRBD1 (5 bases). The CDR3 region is CASSHGDSGPQHF. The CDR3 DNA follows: TGTGCCAGCAGCCATGGGGACTCGGGACCCCAGCATTTT.